This is a list of T cell receptor beta chains from one sample in a study of shared T cell receptors in the human thymus. Libraries were prepared by immunoSEQ multiplex PCR; TCRdb keeps only in-frame clonotypes and omits some of them. Of 700,000 to 750,000 clones in the sample, roughly 85% were seen once. These sequences were also reported in another study, on human thymus T cells.

The sequenced material came from thymocytes. Receptors originate from a girl under two years old with a congenital heart defect. Each CDR3 is given with its conserved first and last residue. Fields, in order: J gene, D gene, clone size, V gene, CDR3 DNA, CDR3 protein. The D gene is left open where the match is weak. Rows may omit the clone size; those that give it use once, few, many or a size class.

TRBJ1-2 TRBD1 . TRBV29-1 TGCAGCGTCCCTCCCGGGGAAACAGGGGGTAGTAACTATGGCTACACCTTC CSVPPGETGGSNYGYTF
TRBJ2-7 . . TRBV4-3 TGCGCCAGCAGCCAAGGGGGGCAGGGTAGCACAAAGGACGAGCAGTACTTC CASSQGGQGSTKDEQYF
TRBJ1-3 . . TRBV10-3 TGTGCCATCCGACGGCAAATAACAGGGCGAATCTCTGGAAACACCATATATTTT CAIRRQITGRISGNTIYF
TRBJ1-1 . . TRBV29-1 TGCAGCGTTGAAGACAGACGGGGGAACACTGAAGCTTTCTTT CSVEDRRGNTEAFF
TRBJ1-1 . . TRBV18 TGTGCCAGCTCACAGGAGGGGGGGCGAAGCCTGGCAGCTTTCTTT CASSQEGGRSLAAFF
TRBJ2-7 TRBD2 . TRBV4-3 TGCGCCAGCAGCCGGTCGAACCGGGGGGACGGAATCTACGAGCAGTACTTC CASSRSNRGDGIYEQYF
TRBJ2-3 TRBD1 . TRBV29-1 TGCAGCGTTGTGCCGGGACAGGGACTCCCCCCCCCGGACGACGGAACCCCAAACACAGATACGCAGTATTTT CSVVPGQGLPPPDDGTPNTDTQYF
TRBJ2-3 . . TRBV9 TGTGCCAGCAGCGTAGCGTTTTGGGGCAATACGCAGTATTTT CASSVAFWGNTQYF
TRBJ1-1 . . TRBV11-2 TGTGCCAGCAGCTGTAGATACGTAGAATGTGGTGAAGCTTTCTTT CASSCRYVECGEAFF
TRBJ2-5 . . TRBV5-4 TGTGCCAGCAGCCCTCCCCGGCAGGGGTGGGAGACCCAGTACTTC CASSPPRQGWETQYF
TRBJ1-2 . . TRBV28 TGTGCCAGCAGCTCCCAGGACACCCTCCTGGTGGGCTACACCTTC CASSSQDTLLVGYTF
TRBJ2-3 . . TRBV27 TGTGCCAGCAGTTCCACAGGATCCACAGATACGCAGTATTTT CASSSTGSTDTQYF
TRBJ2-6 . . TRBV4-1 TGCGCCAGCAGCCAGGGGGCCGATGGGGCCAACGTCCTGACTTTC CASSQGADGANVLTF
TRBJ1-6 . . TRBV4-1 TGCGCCAGCAGCCAAGTTCGCAGGGGCAATTCACCCCTCCACTTT CASSQVRRGNSPLHF
TRBJ1-4 . few TRBV2 TGTGCCAGCAGTTACAGGGACCAAAATGAAAAACTGTTTTTT CASSYRDQNEKLFF
TRBJ2-7 TRBD1 . TRBV2 TGTGCCAGCAGTGTTAGTCTCGAACAGGGGGCGACGTACGAGCAGTACTTC CASSVSLEQGATYEQYF
TRBJ2-7 TRBD1 once TRBV28 TGTGCCAGCAGTCCGCACCCCCGGGGACAGGTCGCCCTGTCCTTTACCTCCTACGAGCAGTACTTC CASSPHPRGQVALSFTSYEQYF
TRBJ2-7 TRBD1 . TRBV2 TGTGCCAGCTGGGCGGGACAGGTCTCCTACGAGCAGTACTTC CASWAGQVSYEQYF
TRBJ1-2 TRBD1 . TRBV2 TGTGCCAGCAGTTTTTTCCTGGGGACAGGGAGCCCTAACTATGGCTACACCTTC CASSFFLGTGSPNYGYTF
TRBJ2-7 . . TRBV7-9 TGTGCCAGCAGCTACCGACAGGGAGGCTACGAGCAGTACTTC CASSYRQGGYEQYF
TRBJ1-1 . . TRBV2 TGTGCCAGCACGCCAGGGAACACTGAAGCTTTCTTT CASTPGNTEAFF
TRBJ2-7 TRBD1 . TRBV19 TGTGCCAGTAGTCCTCGATACGACAGGGGAGACTACGAGCAGTACTTC CASSPRYDRGDYEQYF
TRBJ2-7 . . TRBV4-3 TGCGCCAGCAGCCTAGACAGGGAGGGGGATTCCTACGAGCAGTACTTC CASSLDREGDSYEQYF
TRBJ1-6 . . TRBV7-9 TGTGCCAGCAGCCCCCCGGGGGGGGCTCATTCACCCCTCCACTTT CASSPPGGAHSPLHF
TRBJ2-2 . . TRBV2 TGTGCCAGCAGCCCCCTTATATCGAACACCGGGGAGCTGTTTTTT CASSPLISNTGELFF